The source of this T cell receptor (beta chain) is a study of patients and donors after allogeneic stem cell transplantation. Germline V gene sequence: CDR1 DFQATT, CDR2 SNEGSKA (reference sequence). V gave up 3 bases and J gave up 5 bases, with 10 bases separating them. The CDR3 totals 12 residues. This clonotype was seen a few times. TCRdb ran MiXCR on the RT-PCR reads and lists one entry per CDR3 protein. The repertoire has about a million distinct CDR3 sequences, about a sixth of them found once; the top ten carry 5% to 7.5%. The V gene is TRBV20-1, the J gene TRBJ1-1; the D gene is possibly TRBD1 (5 bases). The clonotype originates from a human donor who was either an allogeneic HSCT recipient or a stem cell or donor lymphocyte infusion donor (not recorded which). It is not recorded whose cells these are; they may come from a transplant donor. Sequenced: blood, either unsorted or a sorted T cell fraction (not recorded which). CDR3 protein: CSASPRGTEAFF. The CDR3 nucleotides are TGCAGTGCTAGTCCACGGGGGACTGAAGCTTTCTTT.